These 4 T cell receptor beta chains share one sample of origin, sequenced in a study of cytomegalovirus exposure and HLA in healthy donors (TCRdb year 2017). The library was prepared using the immunoSEQ multiplex PCR assay. The multiplex PCR relied on a mix of 60 forward primers for TCR Vbeta segments and 13 reverse primers for TCR Jbeta segments. TCRdb took over this immuneACCESS table, retaining in-frame rearrangements with V and J assigned. Such tables are incomplete; in checked studies, under half of the missing clones stem from an unresolved V gene, and the remainder is unexplained. The sample contains about 190,000 clones, roughly 80% of them found a single time. The biggest ten clones account for 3.4% of the sample. Specimen: PBMCs. These receptors originate from a man aged 40-49 years in good health and CMV-seropositive.

This chain links TRBV5-1 with TRBJ2-5; perhaps TRBD2 as D (6 bases). CDR1 is SGHRS and CDR2 is YFSETQ in the germline V gene. The CDR3 length is 14 residues. Trimming shortened V by 0 bases and J by 4 bases, and 10 bases separated the two germline ends. The CDR3 sequence: CASSLGGGGETQYF. The CDR3 bases are TGCGCCAGCAGCTTGGGGGGAGGCGGAGAGACCCAGTACTTC.

This clone was seen once. The chain has TRBV5-1 and TRBJ2-1; 10 bases are shared with TRBD1. The germline V gene encodes CDR1 SGHRS and CDR2 YFSETQ. V was clipped by 0 bases and J by 14 bases; unmatched bases: 14. CDR3 length: 16 residues. The CDR3 is CASSLAWSGQGTAEFF. The CDR3 DNA is TGCGCCAGCAGCTTGGCCTGGTCGGGACAGGGGACTGCAGAGTTCTTC.

In nucleotides, the CDR3 is TGTGCCAGCAGTTTAGTTAGATATCCCTACTCTGGGGCCAACGTCCTGACTTTC. Encoded protein: CASSLVRYPYSGANVLTF. The V call is TRBV28, the J call TRBJ2-6; D gene unclear. CDR1 MDHEN and CDR2 SYDVKM come from the germline V gene. This CDR3 contains 18 residues. V lost 2 bases, J lost 0 bases, and 14 bases lay in between.

The chain joins TRBV27 to TRBJ2-5; TRBD2 aligns across 11 bases. In germline, CDR1 is MNHEY, CDR2 SMNVEV (reference sequence). V was clipped by 7 bases and J by 1 base; unmatched bases: 5. CDR3 length equals 15 residues. The CDR3 sequence is CASTFSGRAQETQYF. The CDR3 DNA is TGTGCCAGCACCTTTAGCGGGAGGGCCCAAGAGACCCAGTACTTC.